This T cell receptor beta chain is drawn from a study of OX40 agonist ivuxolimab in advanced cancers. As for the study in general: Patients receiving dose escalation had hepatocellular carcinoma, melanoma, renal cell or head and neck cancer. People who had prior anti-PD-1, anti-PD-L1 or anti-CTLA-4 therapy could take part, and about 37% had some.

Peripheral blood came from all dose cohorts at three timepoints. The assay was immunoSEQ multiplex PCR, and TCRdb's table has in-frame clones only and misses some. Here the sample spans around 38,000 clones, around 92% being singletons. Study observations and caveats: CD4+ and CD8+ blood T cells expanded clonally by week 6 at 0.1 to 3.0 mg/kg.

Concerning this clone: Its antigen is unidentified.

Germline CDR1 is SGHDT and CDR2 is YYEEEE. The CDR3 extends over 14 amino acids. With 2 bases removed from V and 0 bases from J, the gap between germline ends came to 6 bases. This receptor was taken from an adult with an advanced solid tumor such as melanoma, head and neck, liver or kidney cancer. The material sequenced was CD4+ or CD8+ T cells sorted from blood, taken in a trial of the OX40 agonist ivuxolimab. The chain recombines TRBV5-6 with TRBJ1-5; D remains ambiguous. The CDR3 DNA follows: TGTGCCAGCAGCTTTGGGTATAGCAATCAGCCCCAGCATTTT. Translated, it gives CASSFGYSNQPQHF.